This T cell receptor (beta chain) appears in the sequencing data of a study of OX40 agonist ivuxolimab in advanced cancers. In the study overall: Patients enrolled in dose escalation were diagnosed with hepatocellular carcinoma, melanoma, renal cell or head and neck cancer.

Exclusion of a patient followed from autoimmune disease history or systemic immunosuppression. On this clone itself: What it recognizes is unknown.

Study conclusions and caveats: At 0.1 to 3.0 mg/kg, clonal expansion of CD4+ and CD8+ blood T cells had occurred by week 6.

The germline CDR1 and CDR2 sequences are SEHNR and FQNEAQ (reference sequence). This CDR3 spans 16 amino acids. The V segment lost 10 bases and the J segment 4 bases; nucleotides outside the gene matches: 16. The repertoire was sequenced with immunoSEQ multiplex PCR; TCRdb's copy has only in-frame clones and lacks some. The sample comprises about 83,000 clones, 70% to 90% of which are singletons, and 0.6% to 0.9% rests with the top ten. Sequences were derived from CD4+ or CD8+ T cells sorted from blood, sampled in a trial of the OX40 agonist ivuxolimab. The receptor was isolated from an adult with an advanced solid tumor such as melanoma, head and neck, liver or kidney cancer. This chain uses TRBV7-9 with TRBJ2-1; TRBD2 matches 7 bases. The DNA of the CDR3 is TGTGCCATCCCTGCGGGAGCGGGTGGGACTTACAATGAGCAGTTCTTC. This gives the protein CAIPAGAGGTYNEQFF. Variable domain in full (rest from reference TRBV7-9 and TRBJ2-1): DTGVSQNPRHKITKRGQNVTFRCDPISEHNRLYWYRQTLGQGPEFLTYFQNEAQLEKSRLLSDRFSAERPKGSFSTLEIQRTEQGDSAMYLCAIPAGAGGTYNEQFFGPGTRLTVL.